This T cell receptor (beta chain) was identified in a study of blood T cell repertoires in COVID-19. Study details: Both acute and convalescent COVID-19 samples were obtained from the United States, Italy and Spain. Sample material is recorded as cDNA or gDNA derived from T cells, B-cell-depleted T cells, or PBMCs.

Authors' processing steps: The authors estimated nucleated cell counts from reference gene primer amplification. Data came from immunoSEQ multiplex PCR; TCRdb stores just in-frame clones and leaves some out. That table supplies the V and J calls and clone size; D and trimming were determined from the DNA. The sample lists around 120,000 clones; roughly nine tenths were seen once. This clone has only one observation. The sequenced sample was peripheral blood. This clonotype originated in a man aged 50-60 years with active COVID-19.

CDR3 protein: CASSNTGTVTNEQFF. The CDR3 bases are TGTGCCAGTTCAAACACCGGGACAGTTACCAATGAGCAGTTCTTC. This chain uses TRBV27 with TRBJ2-1, with 7 positions matching TRBD1. Germline CDR1 MNHEY, CDR2 SMNVEV (reference sequence). The CDR3 contains 15 residues. Germline trimming cut 9 bases from V and 6 bases from J; bases unmatched to any gene: 14.